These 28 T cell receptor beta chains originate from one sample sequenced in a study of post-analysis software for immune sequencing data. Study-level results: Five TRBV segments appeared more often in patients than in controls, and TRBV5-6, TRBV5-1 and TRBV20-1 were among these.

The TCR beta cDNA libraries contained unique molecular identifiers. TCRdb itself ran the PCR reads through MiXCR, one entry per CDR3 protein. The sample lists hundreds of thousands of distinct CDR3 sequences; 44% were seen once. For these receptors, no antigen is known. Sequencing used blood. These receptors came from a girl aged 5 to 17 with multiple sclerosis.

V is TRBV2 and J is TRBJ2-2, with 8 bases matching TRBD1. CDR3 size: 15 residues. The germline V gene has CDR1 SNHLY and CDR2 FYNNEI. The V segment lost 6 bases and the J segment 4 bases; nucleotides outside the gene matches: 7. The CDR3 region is CASREDREVTGELFF. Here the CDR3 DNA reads TGTGCCAGCAGGGAGGACAGGGAGGTCACCGGGGAGCTGTTTTTT.

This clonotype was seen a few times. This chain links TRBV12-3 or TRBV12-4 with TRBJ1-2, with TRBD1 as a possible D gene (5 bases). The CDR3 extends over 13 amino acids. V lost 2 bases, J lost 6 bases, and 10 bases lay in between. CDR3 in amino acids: CASSLFEGHGYTF. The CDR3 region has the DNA TGTGCCAGCAGTTTATTCGAGGGGCATGGCTACACCTTC.

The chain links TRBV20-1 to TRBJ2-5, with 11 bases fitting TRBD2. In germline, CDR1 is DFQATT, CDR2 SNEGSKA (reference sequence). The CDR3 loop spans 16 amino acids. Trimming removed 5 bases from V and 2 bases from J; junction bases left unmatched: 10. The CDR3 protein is CSAPISRLAGQETQYF. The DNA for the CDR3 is TGCAGTGCTCCCATCTCCCGACTAGCGGGGCAAGAGACCCAGTACTTC.

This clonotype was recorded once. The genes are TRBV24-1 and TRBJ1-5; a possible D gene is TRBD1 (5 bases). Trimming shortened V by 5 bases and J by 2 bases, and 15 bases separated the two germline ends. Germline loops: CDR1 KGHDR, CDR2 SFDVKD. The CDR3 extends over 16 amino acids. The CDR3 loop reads CATSGRDPRGNQPQHF. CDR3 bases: TGTGCCACCAGTGGTCGGGACCCTAGAGGCAATCAGCCCCAGCATTTT.

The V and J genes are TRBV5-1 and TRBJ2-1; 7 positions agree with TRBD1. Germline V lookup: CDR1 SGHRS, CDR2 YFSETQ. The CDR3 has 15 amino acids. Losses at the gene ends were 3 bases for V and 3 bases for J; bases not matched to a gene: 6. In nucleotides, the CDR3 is TGCGCCAGCAGCTGGGAAGGGACAGACTACAATGAGCAGTTCTTC. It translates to CASSWEGTDYNEQFF.

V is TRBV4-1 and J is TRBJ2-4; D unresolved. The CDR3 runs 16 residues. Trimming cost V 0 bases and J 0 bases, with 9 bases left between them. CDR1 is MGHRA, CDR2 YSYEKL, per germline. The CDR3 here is CASSQDLTLAKNIQYF. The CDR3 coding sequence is TGCGCCAGCAGCCAAGATTTAACTCTAGCCAAAAACATTCAGTACTTC.

In DNA form, the CDR3 reads TGTGCCAGCAGTGGGCCGGACGCCACCTTCGGAGCTTTCTTT. This encodes CASSGPDATFGAFF. V gene TRBV3-1 combines with J gene TRBJ1-1; no definite D call. The CDR3 consists of 14 residues. Trimming removed 6 bases at V and 10 bases at J, with 21 bases between. Germline V gives CDR1 LGHDT, CDR2 YNNKEL (reference sequence).

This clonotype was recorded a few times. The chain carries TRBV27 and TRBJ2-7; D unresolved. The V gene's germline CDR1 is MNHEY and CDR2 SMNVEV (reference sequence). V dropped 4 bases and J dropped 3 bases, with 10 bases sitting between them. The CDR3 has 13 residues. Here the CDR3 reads CASSSSRGYEQYF. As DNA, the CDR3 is TGTGCCAGCAGTTCCTCGAGAGGCTACGAGCAGTACTTC.

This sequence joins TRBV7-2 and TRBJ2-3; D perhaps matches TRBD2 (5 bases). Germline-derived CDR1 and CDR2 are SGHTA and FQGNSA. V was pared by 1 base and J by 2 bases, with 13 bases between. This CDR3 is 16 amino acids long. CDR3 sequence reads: CASSLGGSLDTDTQYF. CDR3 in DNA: TGTGCCAGCAGCTTAGGAGGGAGTTTAGACACAGATACGCAGTATTTT.

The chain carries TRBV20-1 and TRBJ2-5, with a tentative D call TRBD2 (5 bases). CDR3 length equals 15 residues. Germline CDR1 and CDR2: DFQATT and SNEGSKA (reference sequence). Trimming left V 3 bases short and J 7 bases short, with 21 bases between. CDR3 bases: TGCAGTGCTAGGCCGATCACTAGTTTGTCGGGGACCCAGTACTTC. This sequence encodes CSARPITSLSGTQYF.

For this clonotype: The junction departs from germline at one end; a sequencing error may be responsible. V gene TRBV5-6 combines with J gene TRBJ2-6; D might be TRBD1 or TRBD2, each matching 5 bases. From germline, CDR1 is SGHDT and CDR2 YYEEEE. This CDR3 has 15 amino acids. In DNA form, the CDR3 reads TGTGCCAGCAGCCCCGAGGGGCCTGGGGCCAACGTCCCGACTTTC. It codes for CASSPEGPGANVPTF.

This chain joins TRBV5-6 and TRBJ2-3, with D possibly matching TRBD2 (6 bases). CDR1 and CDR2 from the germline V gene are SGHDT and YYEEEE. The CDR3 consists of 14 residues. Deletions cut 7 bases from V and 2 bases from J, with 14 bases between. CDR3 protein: CASQKEGITDTQYF. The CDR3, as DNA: TGTGCCAGCCAAAAGGAGGGAATCACAGATACGCAGTATTTT.

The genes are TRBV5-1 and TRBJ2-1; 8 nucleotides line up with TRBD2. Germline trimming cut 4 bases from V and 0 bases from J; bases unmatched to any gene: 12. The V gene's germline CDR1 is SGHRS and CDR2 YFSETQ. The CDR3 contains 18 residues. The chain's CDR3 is CASSPVSGGLSSYNEQFF. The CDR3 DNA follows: TGCGCCAGCAGCCCCGTAAGCGGGGGCCTCAGCTCCTACAATGAGCAGTTCTTC.

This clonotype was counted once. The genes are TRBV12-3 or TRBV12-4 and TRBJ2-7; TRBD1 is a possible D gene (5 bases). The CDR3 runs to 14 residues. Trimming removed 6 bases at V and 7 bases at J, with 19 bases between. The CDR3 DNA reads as TGTGCCAGCAGCCCGGCGGTAAGGGGAAATGAGCAGTACTTC. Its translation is CASSPAVRGNEQYF.

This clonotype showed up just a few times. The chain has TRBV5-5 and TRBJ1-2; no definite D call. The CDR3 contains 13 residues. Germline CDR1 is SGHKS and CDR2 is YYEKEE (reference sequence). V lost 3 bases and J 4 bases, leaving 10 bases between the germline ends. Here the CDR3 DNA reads TGTGCCAGCAGCTCGTCAGCGGCCTATGGCTACACCTTC. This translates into CASSSSAAYGYTF.

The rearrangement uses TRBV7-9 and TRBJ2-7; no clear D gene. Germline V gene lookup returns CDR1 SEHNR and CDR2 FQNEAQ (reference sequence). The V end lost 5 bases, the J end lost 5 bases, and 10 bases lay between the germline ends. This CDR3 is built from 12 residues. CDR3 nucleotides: TGTGCCAGCAGCCCGTCGGTGAACGAGCAGTACTTC. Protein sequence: CASSPSVNEQYF.

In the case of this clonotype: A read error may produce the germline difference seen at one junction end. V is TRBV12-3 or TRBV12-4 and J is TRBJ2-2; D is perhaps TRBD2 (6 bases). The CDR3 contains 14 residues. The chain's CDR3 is CAGRQEGLGGELFF. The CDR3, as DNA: TGTGCCGGCAGGCAGGAGGGCCTGGGCGGGGAGCTGTTTTTT.

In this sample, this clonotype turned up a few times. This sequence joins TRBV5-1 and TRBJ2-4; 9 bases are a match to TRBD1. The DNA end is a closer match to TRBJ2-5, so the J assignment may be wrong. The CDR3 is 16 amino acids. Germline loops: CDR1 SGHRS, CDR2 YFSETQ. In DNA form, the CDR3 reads TGCGCCAGCAGCCGACCCAAGGGACAGGGAATAGAGACCCAGTACTTC. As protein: CASSRPKGQGIETQYF.

CDR3 nucleotide sequence: TGTGCCAGCAGGCATGGACAGGGGGTCTACGAGCAGTACTTC. Protein sequence: CASRHGQGVYEQYF. The rearrangement joins TRBV12-3 or TRBV12-4 to TRBJ2-7, with 10 bases lining up with TRBD1. The CDR3 has 14 amino acids. V shed 6 bases, J shed 3 bases, and the junction held 5 bases outside the gene matches.

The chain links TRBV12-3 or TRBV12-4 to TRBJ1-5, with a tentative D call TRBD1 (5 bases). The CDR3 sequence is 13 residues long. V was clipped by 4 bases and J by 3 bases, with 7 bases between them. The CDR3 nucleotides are TGTGCCAGCAGTTGGGGACCCAATCAGCCCCAGCATTTT. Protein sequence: CASSWGPNQPQHF.

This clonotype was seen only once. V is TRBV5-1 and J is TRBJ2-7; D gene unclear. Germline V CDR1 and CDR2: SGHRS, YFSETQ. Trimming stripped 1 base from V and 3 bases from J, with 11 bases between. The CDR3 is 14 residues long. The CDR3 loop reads CASSLHDADYEQYF. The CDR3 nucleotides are TGCGCCAGCAGCTTGCATGACGCCGACTACGAGCAGTACTTC. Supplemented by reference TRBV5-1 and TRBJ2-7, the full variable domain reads KAGVTQTPRYLIKTRGQQVTLSCSPISGHRSVSWYQQTPGQGLQFLFEYFSETQRNKGNFPGRFSGRQFSNSRSEMNVSTLELGDSALYLCASSLHDADYEQYFGPGTRLTVT.

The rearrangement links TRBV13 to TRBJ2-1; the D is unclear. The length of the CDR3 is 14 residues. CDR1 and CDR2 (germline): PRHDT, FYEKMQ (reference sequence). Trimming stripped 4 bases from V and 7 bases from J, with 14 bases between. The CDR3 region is CASSCAIRRNEQFF. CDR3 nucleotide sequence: TGTGCCAGCAGCTGCGCAATTCGTAGGAATGAGCAGTTCTTC.

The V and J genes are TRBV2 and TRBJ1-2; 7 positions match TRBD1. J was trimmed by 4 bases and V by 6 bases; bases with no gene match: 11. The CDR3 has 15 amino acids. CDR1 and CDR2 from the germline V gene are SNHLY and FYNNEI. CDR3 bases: TGTGCCAGCAGGATCACAGGGGCCCGGGGCTATGGCTACACCTTC. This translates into CASRITGARGYGYTF. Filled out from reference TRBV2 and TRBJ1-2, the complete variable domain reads EPEVTQTPSHQVTQMGQEVILRCVPISNHLYFYWYRQILGQKVEFLVSFYNNEISEKSEIFDDQFSVERPDGSNFTLKIRSTKLEDSAMYFCASRITGARGYGYTFGSGTRLTVV.

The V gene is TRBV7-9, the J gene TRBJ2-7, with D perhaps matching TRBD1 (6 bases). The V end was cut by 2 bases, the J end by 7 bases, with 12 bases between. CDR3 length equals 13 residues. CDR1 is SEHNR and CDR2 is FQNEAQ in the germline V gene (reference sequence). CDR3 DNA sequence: TGTGCCAGCAGCTTATCGGGACAACCTGAGCAGTACTTC. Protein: CASSLSGQPEQYF. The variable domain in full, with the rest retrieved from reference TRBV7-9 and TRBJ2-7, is DTGVSQNPRHKITKRGQNVTFRCDPISEHNRLYWYRQTLGQGPEFLTYFQNEAQLEKSRLLSDRFSAERPKGSFSTLEIQRTEQGDSAMYLCASSLSGQPEQYFGPGTRLTVT.

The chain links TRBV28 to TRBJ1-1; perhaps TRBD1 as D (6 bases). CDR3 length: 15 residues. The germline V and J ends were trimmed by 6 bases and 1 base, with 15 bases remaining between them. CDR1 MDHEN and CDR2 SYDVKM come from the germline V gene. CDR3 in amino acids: CASRGAGAENTEAFF. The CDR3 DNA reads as TGTGCCAGCAGGGGGGCGGGGGCCGAGAACACTGAAGCTTTCTTT.

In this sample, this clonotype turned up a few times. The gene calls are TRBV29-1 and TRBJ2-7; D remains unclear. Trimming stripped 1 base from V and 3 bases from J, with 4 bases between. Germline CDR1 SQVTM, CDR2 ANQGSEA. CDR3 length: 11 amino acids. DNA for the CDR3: TGCAGCGTTGAAGGAGACTACGAGCAGTACTTC. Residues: CSVEGDYEQYF.

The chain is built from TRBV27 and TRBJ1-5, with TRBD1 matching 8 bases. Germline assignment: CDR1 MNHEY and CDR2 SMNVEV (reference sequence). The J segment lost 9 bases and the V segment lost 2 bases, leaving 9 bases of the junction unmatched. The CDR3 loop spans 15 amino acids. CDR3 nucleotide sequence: TGTGCCAGCAGTTTAGGGACAGGTGGTGGTTGGCCCCAGCATTTT. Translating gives CASSLGTGGGWPQHF.

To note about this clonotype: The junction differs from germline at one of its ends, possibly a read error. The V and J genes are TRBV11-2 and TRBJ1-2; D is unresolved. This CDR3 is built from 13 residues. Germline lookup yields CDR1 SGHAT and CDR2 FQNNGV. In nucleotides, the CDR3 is TGTGCCAGCAGCGTAGATCTCAACTATGGCTACACCTTC. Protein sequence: CASSVDLNYGYTF.